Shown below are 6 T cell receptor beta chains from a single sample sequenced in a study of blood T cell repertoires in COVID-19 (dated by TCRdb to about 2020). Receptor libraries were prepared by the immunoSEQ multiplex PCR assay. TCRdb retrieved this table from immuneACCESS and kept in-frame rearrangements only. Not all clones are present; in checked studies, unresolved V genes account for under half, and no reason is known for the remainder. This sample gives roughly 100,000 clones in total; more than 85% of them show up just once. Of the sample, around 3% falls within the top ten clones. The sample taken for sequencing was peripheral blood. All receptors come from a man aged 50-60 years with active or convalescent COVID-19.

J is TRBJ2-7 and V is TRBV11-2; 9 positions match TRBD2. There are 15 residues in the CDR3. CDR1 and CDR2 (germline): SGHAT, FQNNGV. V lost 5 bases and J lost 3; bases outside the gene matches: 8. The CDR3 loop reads CASSVVSGGYYEQYF. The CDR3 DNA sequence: TGTGCCAGCAGCGTCGTTAGCGGGGGATACTACGAGCAGTACTTC.

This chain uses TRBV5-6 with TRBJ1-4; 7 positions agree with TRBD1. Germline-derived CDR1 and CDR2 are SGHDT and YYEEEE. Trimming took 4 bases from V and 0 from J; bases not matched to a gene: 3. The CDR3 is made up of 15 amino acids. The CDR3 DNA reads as TGTGCCAGCAGCCGACAGGGCTCAACTAATGAAAAACTGTTTTTT. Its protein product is CASSRQGSTNEKLFF.

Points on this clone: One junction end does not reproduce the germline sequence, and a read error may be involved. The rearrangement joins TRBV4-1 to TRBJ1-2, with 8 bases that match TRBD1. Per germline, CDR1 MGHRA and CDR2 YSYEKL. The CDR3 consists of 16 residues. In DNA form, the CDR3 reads TGCGCCAGCAGCCAGGCCGGGACAGGAAGTAACTATGGCCACACCTTC. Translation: CASSQAGTGSNYGHTF.

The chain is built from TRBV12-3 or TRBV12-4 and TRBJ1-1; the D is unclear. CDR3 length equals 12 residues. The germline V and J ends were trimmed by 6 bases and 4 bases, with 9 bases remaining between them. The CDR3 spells CASRRSGTEAFF. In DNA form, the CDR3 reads TGTGCCAGCAGAAGGAGCGGCACTGAAGCTTTCTTT.

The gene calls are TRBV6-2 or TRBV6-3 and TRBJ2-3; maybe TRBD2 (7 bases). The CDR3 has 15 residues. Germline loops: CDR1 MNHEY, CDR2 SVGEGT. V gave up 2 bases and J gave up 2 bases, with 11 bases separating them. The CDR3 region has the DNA TGTGCCAGCAGTTACCGGGGGGCAGCCACAGATACGCAGTATTTT. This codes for CASSYRGAATDTQYF.

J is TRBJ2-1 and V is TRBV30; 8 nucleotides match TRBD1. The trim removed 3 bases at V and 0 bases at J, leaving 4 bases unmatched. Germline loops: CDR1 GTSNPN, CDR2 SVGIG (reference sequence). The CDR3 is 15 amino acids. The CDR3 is CAWRGGQGSYNEQFF. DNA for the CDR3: TGTGCCTGGAGGGGAGGACAGGGCTCCTACAATGAGCAGTTCTTC.